The TCR beta chain under discussion was sequenced for a study of shared clonotypes between healthy human individuals. Sorted-subset replicate PCR reactions contained approximately 190 ng DNA, corresponding to about 30,000 T cell genomes. Repertoires were generated with immunoSEQ multiplex PCR, while TCRdb's copy carries only in-frame clones and drops some. Here the sample spans 950,000 to 1,100,000 clones, more than 60% being singletons. V lost 5 bases and J lost 2; bases outside the gene matches: 7. CDR3 length: 16 residues. CDR1 is SEHNR and CDR2 is FQNEAQ in the germline V gene (reference sequence).

Source material: memory CD4+ T cells sorted from blood. Subset: CD45RA-negative fraction. The chain has TRBV7-9 and TRBJ2-1; 9 bases map to TRBD1. The origin of this receptor is a man in his late teens or twenties in good health. CDR3 protein: CASSAPGQGAYNEQFF. The CDR3 bases are TGTGCCAGCAGCGCACCGGGACAGGGCGCCTACAATGAGCAGTTCTTC. The complete variable domain, with remaining parts taken from reference TRBV7-9 and TRBJ2-1, reads DTGVSQNPRHKITKRGQNVTFRCDPISEHNRLYWYRQTLGQGPEFLTYFQNEAQLEKSRLLSDRFSAERPKGSFSTLEIQRTEQGDSAMYLCASSAPGQGAYNEQFFGPGTRLTVL.